A selection of T cell receptor beta chains follows, all from one sample in a study of immune evolution from preneoplasia to lung adenocarcinoma. The table came from immunoSEQ multiplex PCR; TCRdb's copy has only in-frame clones and leaves some out. The repertoire has tens of thousands of clones, around 79% of them found once; the top ten carry approximately 4.7%. Sample: FFPE invasive lung adenocarcinoma tissue. These receptors came from a person aged 55 to 70 with lung adenocarcinoma. CDR3s include the opening cysteine and the closing phenylalanine or tryptophan. Each record gives: J gene, D gene, V gene, CDR3 protein. The D gene is left open where the match is weak.

>TRBJ2-7|NA|TRBV7-9
CASSLKANEQYF
>TRBJ1-1|NA|TRBV5-1
CASSLVWAGQGTEAFF
>TRBJ2-6|NA|TRBV5-1
CASSLQAEANVLTF
>TRBJ1-2|TRBD1|TRBV7-3
CASSSGTGNYGYTF
>TRBJ1-2|NA|TRBV21-1
CASGQGCDYGYTF
>TRBJ1-5|NA|TRBV6-6
CASRRTADQDQPQHF
>TRBJ2-7|NA|TRBV28
CASGHGYEQYF
>TRBJ2-5|TRBD2|TRBV18
CASSPGLAPETQYF
>TRBJ2-1|NA|TRBV2
CASTGGARVNEQFF
>TRBJ1-1|TRBD1|TRBV4-1
CASSLLGQGIGTEAFF
>TRBJ1-2|NA|TRBV28
CASSSAFGGYTF
>TRBJ1-2|TRBD1|TRBV5-1
CASSLAATGEFGYTF
>TRBJ2-2|TRBD2|TRBV7-2
CASSLGLAGATGELFF
>TRBJ1-2|TRBD1|TRBV29-1
CSVRTGEFGYTF
>TRBJ2-2|NA|TRBV10-2
CASRLLPRAAGRNTGELFF
>TRBJ1-1|NA|TRBV6-1
CASSAGSGLANTEAFF
>TRBJ2-7|TRBD2|TRBV28
CASSLYGGGQKEQYF
>TRBJ2-1|TRBD2|TRBV7-9
CASTRTSGYNEQFF
>TRBJ1-1|NA|TRBV11-2
CASSTDWGNTEAFF
>TRBJ2-1|TRBD2|TRBV5-6
CASSFGLAGYNEQFF
>TRBJ2-1|NA|TRBV7-7
CASSLFNGNEQFF
>TRBJ1-1|NA|TRBV29-1
CSVLIGEGTEAFF
>TRBJ1-3|NA|TRBV2
CASRTEPSGNTIYF
>TRBJ1-1|NA|TRBV29-1
CSVGKTTAMNTEAFF
>TRBJ2-7|TRBD2|TRBV19
CASSPIAGSPYEQYF
>TRBJ1-2|NA|TRBV7-2
CASSAGRTRNGYTF
>TRBJ1-1|NA|TRBV7-2
CASSFGPTEAFF
>TRBJ1-1|NA|TRBV10-2
CASSESWSGGYTEAFF
>TRBJ1-2|NA|TRBV2
CASSEAIGGYGYTF
>TRBJ1-5|NA|TRBV15
CATSRRSQPQHF
>TRBJ2-7|TRBD2|TRBV14
CASSPGLAYEQYF
>TRBJ2-5|NA|TRBV7-6
CASSLAETQYF
>TRBJ1-2|NA|TRBV29-1
CSAGQNYGYTF
>TRBJ2-5|NA|TRBV28
CASGVGGAGETQYF
>TRBJ2-2|NA|TRBV28
CASSSLGGYTGELFF
>TRBJ1-1|NA|TRBV5-1
CASSLAGGLNTEAFF
>TRBJ2-5|NA|TRBV6-1
CASSDPGGSKETQYF
>TRBJ1-5|NA|TRBV7-9
CASSGNSNQPQHF
>TRBJ2-1|TRBD2|TRBV30
CAWSVLAGERNEQFF
>TRBJ2-5|TRBD2|TRBV28
CASSLPTSGQETQYF
>TRBJ2-7|NA|TRBV11-3
CASSVQEGGGSYEQYF
>TRBJ2-7|TRBD1|TRBV18
CASSPTPGGGYF
>TRBJ2-2|TRBD1|TRBV5-8
CASRHRDRNTGELFF
>TRBJ2-2|NA|TRBV21-1
CASSKSCRGSNTGELFF
>TRBJ2-3|NA|TRBV9
CASSVVGRSDTQYF
>TRBJ1-5|NA|TRBV7-2
CASSLTRGQPQHF
>TRBJ2-3|NA|TRBV18
CASSQSLTDTQYF
>TRBJ2-3|NA|TRBV27
CASSLSITDTQYF